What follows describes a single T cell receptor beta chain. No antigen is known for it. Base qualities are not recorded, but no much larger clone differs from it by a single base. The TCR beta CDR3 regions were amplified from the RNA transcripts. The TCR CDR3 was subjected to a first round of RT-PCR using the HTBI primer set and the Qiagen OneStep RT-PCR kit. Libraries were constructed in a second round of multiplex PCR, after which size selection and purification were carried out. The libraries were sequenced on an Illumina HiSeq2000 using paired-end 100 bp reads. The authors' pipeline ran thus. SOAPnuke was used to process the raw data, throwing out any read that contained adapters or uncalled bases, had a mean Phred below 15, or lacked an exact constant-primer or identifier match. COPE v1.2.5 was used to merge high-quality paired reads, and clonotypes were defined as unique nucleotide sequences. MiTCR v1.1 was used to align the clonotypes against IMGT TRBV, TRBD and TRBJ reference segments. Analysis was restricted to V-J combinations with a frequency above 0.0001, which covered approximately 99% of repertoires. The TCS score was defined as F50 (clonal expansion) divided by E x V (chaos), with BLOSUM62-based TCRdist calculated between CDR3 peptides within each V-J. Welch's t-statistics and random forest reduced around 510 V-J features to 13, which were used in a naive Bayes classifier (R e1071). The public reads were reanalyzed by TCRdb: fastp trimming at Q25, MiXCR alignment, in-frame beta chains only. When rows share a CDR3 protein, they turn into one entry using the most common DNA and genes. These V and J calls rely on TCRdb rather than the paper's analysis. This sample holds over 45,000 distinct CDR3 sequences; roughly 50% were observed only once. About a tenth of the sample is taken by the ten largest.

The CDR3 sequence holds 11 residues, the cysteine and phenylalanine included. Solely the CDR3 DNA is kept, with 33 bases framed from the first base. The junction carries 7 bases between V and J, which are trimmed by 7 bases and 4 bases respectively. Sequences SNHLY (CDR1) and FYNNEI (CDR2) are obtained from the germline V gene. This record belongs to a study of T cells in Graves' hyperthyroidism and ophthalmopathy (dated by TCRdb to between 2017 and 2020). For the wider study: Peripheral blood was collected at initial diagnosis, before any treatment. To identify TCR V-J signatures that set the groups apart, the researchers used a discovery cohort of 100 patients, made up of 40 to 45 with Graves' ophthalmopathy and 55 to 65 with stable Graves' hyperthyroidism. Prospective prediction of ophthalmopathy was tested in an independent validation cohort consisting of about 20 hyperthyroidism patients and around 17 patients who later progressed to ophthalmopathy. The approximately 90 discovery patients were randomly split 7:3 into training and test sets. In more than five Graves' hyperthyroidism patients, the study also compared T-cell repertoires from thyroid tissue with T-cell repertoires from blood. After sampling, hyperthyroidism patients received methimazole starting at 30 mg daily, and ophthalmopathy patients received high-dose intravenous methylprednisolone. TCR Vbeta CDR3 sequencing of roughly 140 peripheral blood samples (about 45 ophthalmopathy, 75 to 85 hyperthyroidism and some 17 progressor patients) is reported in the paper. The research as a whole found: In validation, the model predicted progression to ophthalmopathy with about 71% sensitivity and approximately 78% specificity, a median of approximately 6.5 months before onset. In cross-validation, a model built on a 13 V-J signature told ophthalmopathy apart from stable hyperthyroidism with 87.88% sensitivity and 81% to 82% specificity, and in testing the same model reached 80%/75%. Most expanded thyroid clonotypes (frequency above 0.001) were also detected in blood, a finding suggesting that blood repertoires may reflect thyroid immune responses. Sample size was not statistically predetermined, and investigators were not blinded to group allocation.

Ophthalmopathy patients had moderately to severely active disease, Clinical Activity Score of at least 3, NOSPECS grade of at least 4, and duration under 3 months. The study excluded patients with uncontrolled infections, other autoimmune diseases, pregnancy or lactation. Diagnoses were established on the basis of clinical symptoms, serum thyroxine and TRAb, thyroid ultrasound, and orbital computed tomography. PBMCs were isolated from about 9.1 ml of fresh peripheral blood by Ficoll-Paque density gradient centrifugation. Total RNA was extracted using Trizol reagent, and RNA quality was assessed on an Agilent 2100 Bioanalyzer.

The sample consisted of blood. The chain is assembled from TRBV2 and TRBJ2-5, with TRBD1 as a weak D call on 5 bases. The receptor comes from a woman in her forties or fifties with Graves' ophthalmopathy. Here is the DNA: TGTGCCAGCACCCAGGGAGAGACCCAGTACTTC. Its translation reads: CASTQGETQYF.